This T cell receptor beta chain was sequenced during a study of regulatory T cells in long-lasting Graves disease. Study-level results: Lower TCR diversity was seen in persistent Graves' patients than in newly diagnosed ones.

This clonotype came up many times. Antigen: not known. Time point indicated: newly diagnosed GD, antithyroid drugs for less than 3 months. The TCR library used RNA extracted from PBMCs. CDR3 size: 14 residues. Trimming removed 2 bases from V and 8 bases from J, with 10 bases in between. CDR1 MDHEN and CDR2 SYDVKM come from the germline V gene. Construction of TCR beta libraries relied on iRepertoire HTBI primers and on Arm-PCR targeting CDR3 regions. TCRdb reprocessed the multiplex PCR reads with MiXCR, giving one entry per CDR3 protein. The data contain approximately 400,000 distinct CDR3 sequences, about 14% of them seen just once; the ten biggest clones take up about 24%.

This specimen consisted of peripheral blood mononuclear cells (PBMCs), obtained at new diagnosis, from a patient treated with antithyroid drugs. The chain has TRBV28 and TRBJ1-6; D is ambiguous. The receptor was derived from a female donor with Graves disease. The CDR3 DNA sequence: TGTGCCAGCAGTTTAGGAGGATCAGATTCACCCCTCCACTTT. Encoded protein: CASSLGGSDSPLHF. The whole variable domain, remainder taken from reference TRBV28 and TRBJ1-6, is DVKVTQSSRYLVKRTGEKVFLECVQDMDHENMFWYRQDPGLGLRLIYFSYDVKMKEKGDIPEGYSVSREKKERFSLILESASTNQTSMYLCASSLGGSDSPLHFGNGTRLTVT.